Listed below are T cell receptor beta chains from one sample, sequenced in a study of Graves' ophthalmopathy and Graves' hyperthyroidism. TCRdb called the multiplex PCR reads again in MiXCR, with one record for every CDR3 protein. The data contain around 1.1 million distinct CDR3 sequences, around a third of them singletons. Sequencing was carried out using peripheral blood or thyroid tissue (not recorded which). The receptors were sampled from an adult man with Graves' hyperthyroidism. The CDR3 runs from the conserved cysteine through the conserved F or W. D genes are given only for firm matches. Clone sizes are given selectively: once, few, many, or a class where the clone is expanded.

cdr3_nt: TGTGCCAGCAGCCAGGCCACTAACACCGGGGAGCTGTTTTTT
cdr3_aa: CASSQATNTGELFF
j_call: TRBJ2-2
clone_size: many
v_call: TRBV7-2
d_call: .

cdr3_nt: TGTGCCAGCACGTCACAGAACAAAGAGACCCAGTACTTC
cdr3_aa: CASTSQNKETQYF
j_call: TRBJ2-5
clone_size: once
v_call: TRBV12-3/TRBV12-4
d_call: .

cdr3_nt: TGTGCCAGCAGTTACCTGGGAAGGAATCAGCCCCAGCATTTT
cdr3_aa: CASSYLGRNQPQHF
j_call: TRBJ1-5
clone_size: .
v_call: TRBV6-1
d_call: .

cdr3_nt: TGTGCCAGCAGCCCTCGTGGGGGAGTGGACGAGCAGTACTTC
cdr3_aa: CASSPRGGVDEQYF
j_call: TRBJ2-7
clone_size: many
v_call: TRBV14
d_call: .

cdr3_nt: TGTGCCAGCAGCTTAGCGGGGTTCGGCAATCAGCCCCAGCATTTT
cdr3_aa: CASSLAGFGNQPQHF
j_call: TRBJ1-5
clone_size: many
v_call: TRBV7-8
d_call: .

cdr3_nt: TGTGCCAGCAGTGGGGTGGGACTGCCCTACGAGCAGTACTTC
cdr3_aa: CASSGVGLPYEQYF
j_call: TRBJ2-7
clone_size: many
v_call: TRBV12-3/TRBV12-4
d_call: .

cdr3_nt: TGTGCCAGCAGGAGACAGGCTACGTCCACAGATACGCAGTATTTT
cdr3_aa: CASRRQATSTDTQYF
j_call: TRBJ2-3
clone_size: .
v_call: TRBV9
d_call: .

cdr3_nt: TGTGCCAGCATCGCAGTGACAGGAGGCTACGAGCAGTACTTC
cdr3_aa: CASIAVTGGYEQYF
j_call: TRBJ2-7
clone_size: .
v_call: TRBV28
d_call: .

cdr3_nt: TGCGCCAGCAGCCCTACTCAGGGATCAGTTACCGGGGAGCTGTTTTTT
cdr3_aa: CASSPTQGSVTGELFF
j_call: TRBJ2-2
clone_size: .
v_call: TRBV4-3
d_call: .

cdr3_nt: TGTGCCATCAGCAGGGGGACAAGGGAGGCTTTCTTT
cdr3_aa: CAISRGTREAFF
j_call: TRBJ1-1
clone_size: .
v_call: TRBV10-3
d_call: TRBD1

cdr3_nt: TGTGCCTGGAGTTATGGCCCCCTCTATAATGAAAAACTGTTTTTT
cdr3_aa: CAWSYGPLYNEKLFF
j_call: TRBJ1-4
clone_size: .
v_call: TRBV10-3
d_call: .

cdr3_nt: TGCAGCGTTGCCTGGACGGCGATGAACACTGAAGCTTTCTTT
cdr3_aa: CSVAWTAMNTEAFF
j_call: TRBJ1-1
clone_size: .
v_call: TRBV29-1
d_call: .

cdr3_nt: TGTGCCAGCACCGGGACAGCTTTTAGTAGCAATCAGCCCCAGCATTTT
cdr3_aa: CASTGTAFSSNQPQHF
j_call: TRBJ1-5
clone_size: .
v_call: TRBV10-3
d_call: TRBD1

cdr3_nt: TGTGCCAGCAGCTTGACGGGCACAGGCGGCGGGGAAAAACTGTTTTTT
cdr3_aa: CASSLTGTGGGEKLFF
j_call: TRBJ1-4
clone_size: .
v_call: TRBV5-5
d_call: .

cdr3_nt: TGCAGCGTTTATGGGGGGGAACAAAACTATGGCTACACCTTC
cdr3_aa: CSVYGGEQNYGYTF
j_call: TRBJ1-2
clone_size: .
v_call: TRBV29-1
d_call: .

cdr3_nt: TGTGCCAGCAGCACGACTAGCGTCACACAAGAGACCCAGTACTTC
cdr3_aa: CASSTTSVTQETQYF
j_call: TRBJ2-5
clone_size: .
v_call: TRBV7-9
d_call: TRBD2

cdr3_nt: TGTGCCAGCTCACCAAATCAGAAAGGGGGCTATGGCTACACCTTC
cdr3_aa: CASSPNQKGGYGYTF
j_call: TRBJ1-2
clone_size: few
v_call: TRBV18
d_call: .

cdr3_nt: TGCAGCGTTGGACTAGCGGGAGGTTTAGAGACCCAGTACTTC
cdr3_aa: CSVGLAGGLETQYF
j_call: TRBJ2-5
clone_size: .
v_call: TRBV29-1
d_call: TRBD2

cdr3_nt: TGTGCCACCTCCGCGGGACAGCTCTCCTACGAGCAGTACTTC
cdr3_aa: CATSAGQLSYEQYF
j_call: TRBJ2-7
clone_size: .
v_call: TRBV15
d_call: .

cdr3_nt: TGTGCCAGCACCCAATGGGACTTGGGTAAAGAGACCCAGTACTTC
cdr3_aa: CASTQWDLGKETQYF
j_call: TRBJ2-5
clone_size: .
v_call: TRBV12-3/TRBV12-4
d_call: .

cdr3_nt: TGTGCCAGCACCGAGAACAGGGGAAGCGGTGGCTACACCTTC
cdr3_aa: CASTENRGSGGYTF
j_call: TRBJ1-2
clone_size: many
v_call: TRBV7-2
d_call: TRBD1

cdr3_nt: TGTGCCAGCAGAGTTTGGACAGGTACCTACGAGCAGTACTTC
cdr3_aa: CASRVWTGTYEQYF
j_call: TRBJ2-7
clone_size: .
v_call: TRBV6-1
d_call: TRBD1

cdr3_nt: TGTGCCGGGGGGACAGATACGCAGTATTTT
cdr3_aa: CAGGTDTQYF
j_call: TRBJ2-3
clone_size: .
v_call: TRBV7-9
d_call: .

cdr3_nt: TGCAGCGTTTGGGGACCCGCCTCCTACGAGCAGTACTTC
cdr3_aa: CSVWGPASYEQYF
j_call: TRBJ2-7
clone_size: few
v_call: TRBV29-1
d_call: .

cdr3_nt: TGCGCCAGCAGCTTATCACCGAAGAACACTGAAGCTTTCTTT
cdr3_aa: CASSLSPKNTEAFF
j_call: TRBJ1-1
clone_size: many
v_call: TRBV5-1
d_call: .

cdr3_nt: TGTGCCAGCAGTGAAGATAGGGATACAGATACGCAGTATTTT
cdr3_aa: CASSEDRDTDTQYF
j_call: TRBJ2-3
clone_size: .
v_call: TRBV6-5
d_call: .

cdr3_nt: TGTGCCAGCAGTTACAGGGGGCATCTGAACACTGAAGCTTTCTTT
cdr3_aa: CASSYRGHLNTEAFF
j_call: TRBJ1-1
clone_size: few
v_call: TRBV11-2
d_call: TRBD1

cdr3_nt: TGTGCCATCAGATCGCCCAGCGGGAGTCGGTTTGAGCAGTACTTC
cdr3_aa: CAIRSPSGSRFEQYF
j_call: TRBJ2-7
clone_size: few
v_call: TRBV10-3
d_call: TRBD2

cdr3_nt: TGTGCCAGCAGCTTAATCCCCTTCGGGACAGGAAGCAATCAGCCCCAGCATTTT
cdr3_aa: CASSLIPFGTGSNQPQHF
j_call: TRBJ1-5
clone_size: many
v_call: TRBV7-2
d_call: TRBD1

cdr3_nt: TGTGCCAGCAGCCAAGACAGCCCTGAAGCTTTCTTT
cdr3_aa: CASSQDSPEAFF
j_call: TRBJ1-1
clone_size: few
v_call: TRBV6-5
d_call: .

cdr3_nt: TGTGCCAGCAGGGGACAGGGAGTTAGCACTGAAGCTTTCTTT
cdr3_aa: CASRGQGVSTEAFF
j_call: TRBJ1-1
clone_size: many
v_call: TRBV7-9
d_call: TRBD1

cdr3_nt: TGTGCCAGCACCCTCAGGGACAGATGGGACTATGGCTACACCTTC
cdr3_aa: CASTLRDRWDYGYTF
j_call: TRBJ1-2
clone_size: .
v_call: TRBV12-3/TRBV12-4
d_call: TRBD1

cdr3_nt: TGCAGTGCTAGAGGGGAAGGCCGTTTAAACTATGGCTACACCTTC
cdr3_aa: CSARGEGRLNYGYTF
j_call: TRBJ1-2
clone_size: few
v_call: TRBV20-1
d_call: .

cdr3_nt: TGTGCCAGCCAGATCGGATCTGGAAACACCATATATTTT
cdr3_aa: CASQIGSGNTIYF
j_call: TRBJ1-3
clone_size: .
v_call: TRBV3-1
d_call: .

cdr3_nt: TGCGCCAGCAGCCAAGGCGGTCGCTATAGCAATCAGCCCCAGCATTTT
cdr3_aa: CASSQGGRYSNQPQHF
j_call: TRBJ1-5
clone_size: few
v_call: TRBV4-1
d_call: .

cdr3_nt: TGTGCCATCAGTGACAGGGGGTTATTGTATGGCTACACCTTC
cdr3_aa: CAISDRGLLYGYTF
j_call: TRBJ1-2
clone_size: many
v_call: TRBV10-3
d_call: TRBD1

cdr3_nt: TGCAGCGTTGAAGATCGCCCGGGACAGGGGTACTATGGCTACACCTTC
cdr3_aa: CSVEDRPGQGYYGYTF
j_call: TRBJ1-2
clone_size: many
v_call: TRBV29-1
d_call: TRBD1

cdr3_nt: TGTGCCATCAGTGCTGGAGCGGCGGGTAATTCACCCCTCCACTTT
cdr3_aa: CAISAGAAGNSPLHF
j_call: TRBJ1-6
clone_size: few
v_call: TRBV10-3
d_call: .

cdr3_nt: TGCAGCGTTGAGTCGGTGGGTCTCGGGGTCTACAATGAGCAGTTCTTC
cdr3_aa: CSVESVGLGVYNEQFF
j_call: TRBJ2-1
clone_size: .
v_call: TRBV29-1
d_call: .

cdr3_nt: TGCAGTGCCCCTATTGGGGCAGGCAAACATGGGCCCCAGTACTTC
cdr3_aa: CSAPIGAGKHGPQYF
j_call: TRBJ2-5
clone_size: few
v_call: TRBV20-1
d_call: .

cdr3_nt: TGTGCCATCAGTTACGACAGGGAGAGAGCAGCTTTCTTT
cdr3_aa: CAISYDRERAAFF
j_call: TRBJ1-1
clone_size: .
v_call: TRBV10-3
d_call: TRBD1

cdr3_nt: TGCGCCAGCAGCCAAGAGATTGGAGGAGGCCGGACAGGGAGGATCTTC
cdr3_aa: CASSQEIGGGRTGRIF
j_call: TRBJ2-5
clone_size: many
v_call: TRBV4-3
d_call: TRBD1